This T cell receptor (beta chain) stems from a study of blood T cell repertoires in COVID-19. The overall study: Samples of COVID-19 (acute and convalescent) were obtained from the United States, Italy and Spain.

Original methodology: Amplifying reference gene primers gave estimates of nucleated cell counts. Clones were read by immunoSEQ multiplex PCR, and TCRdb kept only the in-frame ones, dropping some. The DNA gave D and trimming, while V, J and clone size come from that table. This repertoire shows about 58,000 clones, more than 70% found once; its top ten account for 20% to 25%. V shed 0 bases and J shed 2 bases, with 13 bases lying between them. The CDR3 is made up of 16 amino acids. Germline lookup yields CDR1 SGHNT and CDR2 YYREEE (reference sequence). The chain combines TRBV5-4 with TRBJ2-3, with D perhaps TRBD2 (5 bases). This receptor was identified in a woman aged 45 to 65 with active or convalescent COVID-19. The sequenced material came from peripheral blood. In DNA form, the CDR3 reads TGTGCCAGCAGCTTGGTACGGGAATTCCTCACAGATACGCAGTATTTT. This encodes CASSLVREFLTDTQYF.